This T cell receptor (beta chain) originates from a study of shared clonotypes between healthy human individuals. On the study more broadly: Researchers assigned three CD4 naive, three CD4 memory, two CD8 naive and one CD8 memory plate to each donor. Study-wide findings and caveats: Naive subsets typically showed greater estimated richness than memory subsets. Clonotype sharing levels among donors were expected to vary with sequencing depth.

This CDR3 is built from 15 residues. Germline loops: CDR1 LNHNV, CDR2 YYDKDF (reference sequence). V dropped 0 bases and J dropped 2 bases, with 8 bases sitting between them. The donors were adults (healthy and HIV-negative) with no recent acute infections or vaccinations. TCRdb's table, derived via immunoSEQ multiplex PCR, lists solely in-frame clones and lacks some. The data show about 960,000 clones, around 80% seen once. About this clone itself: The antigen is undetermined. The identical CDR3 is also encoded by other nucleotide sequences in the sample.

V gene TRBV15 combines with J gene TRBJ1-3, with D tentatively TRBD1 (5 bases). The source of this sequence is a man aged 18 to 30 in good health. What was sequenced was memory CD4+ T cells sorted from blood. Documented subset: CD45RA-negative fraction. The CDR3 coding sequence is TGTGCCACCAGCAGAGATAGAGGGGCTGGAAACACCATATATTTT. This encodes CATSRDRGAGNTIYF.